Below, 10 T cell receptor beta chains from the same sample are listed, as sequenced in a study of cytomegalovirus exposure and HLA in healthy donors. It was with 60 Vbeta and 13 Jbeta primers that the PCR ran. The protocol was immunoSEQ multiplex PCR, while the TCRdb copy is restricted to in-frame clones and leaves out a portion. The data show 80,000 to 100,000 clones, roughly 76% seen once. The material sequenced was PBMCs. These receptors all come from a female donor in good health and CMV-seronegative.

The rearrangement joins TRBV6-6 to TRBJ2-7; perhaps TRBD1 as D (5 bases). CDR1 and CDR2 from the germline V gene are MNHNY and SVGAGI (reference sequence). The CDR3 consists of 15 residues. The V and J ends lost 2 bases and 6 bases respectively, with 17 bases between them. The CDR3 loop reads CASSYGKGRPVEQYF. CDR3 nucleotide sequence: TGTGCCAGCAGTTACGGGAAGGGGCGACCCGTCGAGCAGTACTTC.

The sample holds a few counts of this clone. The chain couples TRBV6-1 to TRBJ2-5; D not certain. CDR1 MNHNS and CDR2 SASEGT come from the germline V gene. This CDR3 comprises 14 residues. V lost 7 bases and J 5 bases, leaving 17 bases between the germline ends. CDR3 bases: TGTGCCAGCACCCGAACCGGGTCTGGTGAGACCCAGTACTTC. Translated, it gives CASTRTGSGETQYF.

CDR3 region: CASRLVIEDEQFF. CDR3 sequence (DNA): TGTGCCAGCAGACTAGTCATTGAGGATGAGCAGTTCTTC. The V gene is TRBV27, the J gene TRBJ2-1; the D gene is possibly TRBD2 (5 bases). The germline V and J ends were trimmed by 6 bases and 8 bases, with 14 bases remaining between them. This CDR3 has 13 residues. CDR1 is MNHEY and CDR2 is SMNVEV in the germline V gene (reference sequence).

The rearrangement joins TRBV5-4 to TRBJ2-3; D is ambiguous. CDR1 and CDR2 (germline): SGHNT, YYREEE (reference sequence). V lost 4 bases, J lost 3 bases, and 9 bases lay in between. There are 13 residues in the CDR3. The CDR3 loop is CASSPPLTDTQYF. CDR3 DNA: TGTGCCAGCAGCCCCCCACTAACAGATACGCAGTATTTT.

The CDR3: CASEAGVNYNEQFF. The CDR3 bases are TGTGCCAGCGAGGCGGGGGTAAACTACAATGAGCAGTTCTTC. The rearrangement links TRBV2 to TRBJ2-1; 7 positions match TRBD2. This CDR3 comprises 14 residues. Trimming removed 8 bases from V and 3 bases from J; junction bases left unmatched: 7. The germline V gene has CDR1 SNHLY and CDR2 FYNNEI.

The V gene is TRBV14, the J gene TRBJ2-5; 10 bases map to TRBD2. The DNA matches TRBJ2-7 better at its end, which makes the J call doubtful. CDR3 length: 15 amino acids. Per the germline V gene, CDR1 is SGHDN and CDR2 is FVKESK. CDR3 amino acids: CASSQEAGGSYEQYF. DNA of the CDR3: TGTGCCAGCAGCCAAGAAGCGGGAGGGTCCTACGAGCAGTACTTC.

CDR3 DNA: TGTGCCAGCAGTAAAGACAGGGGAACTGAAGCTTTCTTT. This encodes CASSKDRGTEAFF. This rearrangement joins TRBV2 to TRBJ1-1; 8 positions agree with TRBD1. V shed 5 bases and J 5 bases; nucleotides not matched to a gene: 4. Germline V gene data show CDR1 as SNHLY and CDR2 as FYNNEI. The CDR3 totals 13 residues.

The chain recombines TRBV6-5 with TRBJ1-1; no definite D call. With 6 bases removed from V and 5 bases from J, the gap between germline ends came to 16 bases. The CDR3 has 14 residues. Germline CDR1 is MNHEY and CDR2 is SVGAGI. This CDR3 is CASSSLKEGTEAFF. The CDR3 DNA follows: TGTGCCAGCAGCTCCCTGAAGGAGGGAACTGAAGCTTTCTTT.

The CDR3 coding sequence is TGTGCCAGCAGCTCCTACCGGGACAGGGAGGTCGATGGCTACACCTTC. This encodes CASSSYRDREVDGYTF. V usage is TRBV7-2 and J usage is TRBJ1-2; 9 nucleotides agree with TRBD1. V lost 4 bases to trimming and J lost 6 bases; unmatched junction nucleotides: 12. The length of the CDR3 is 16 residues. Germline loops: CDR1 SGHTA, CDR2 FQGNSA. The whole variable domain, remainder taken from reference TRBV7-2 and TRBJ1-2, is GAGVSQSPSNKVTEKGKDVELRCDPISGHTALYWYRQSLGQGLEFLIYFQGNSAPDKSGLPSDRFSAERTGGSVSTLTIQRTQQEDSAVYLCASSSYRDREVDGYTFGSGTRLTVV.

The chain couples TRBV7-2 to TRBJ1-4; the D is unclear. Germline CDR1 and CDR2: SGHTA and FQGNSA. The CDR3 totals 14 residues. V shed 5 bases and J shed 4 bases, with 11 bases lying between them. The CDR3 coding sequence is TGTGCCAGCAGCCCGCGTCTTAATAATGAAAAACTGTTTTTT. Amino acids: CASSPRLNNEKLFF.